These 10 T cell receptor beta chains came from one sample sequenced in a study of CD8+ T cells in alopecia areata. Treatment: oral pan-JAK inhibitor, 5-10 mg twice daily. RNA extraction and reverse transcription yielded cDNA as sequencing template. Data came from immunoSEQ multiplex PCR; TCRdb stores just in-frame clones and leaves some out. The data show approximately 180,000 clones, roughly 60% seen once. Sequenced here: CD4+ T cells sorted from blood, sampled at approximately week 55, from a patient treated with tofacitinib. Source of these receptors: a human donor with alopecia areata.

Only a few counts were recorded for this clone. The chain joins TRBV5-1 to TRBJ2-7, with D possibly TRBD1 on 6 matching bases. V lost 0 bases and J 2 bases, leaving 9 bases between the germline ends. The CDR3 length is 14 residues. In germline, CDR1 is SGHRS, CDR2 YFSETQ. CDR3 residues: CASSLEQGPYEQYF. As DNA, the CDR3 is TGCGCCAGCAGCTTGGAACAGGGACCCTACGAGCAGTACTTC.

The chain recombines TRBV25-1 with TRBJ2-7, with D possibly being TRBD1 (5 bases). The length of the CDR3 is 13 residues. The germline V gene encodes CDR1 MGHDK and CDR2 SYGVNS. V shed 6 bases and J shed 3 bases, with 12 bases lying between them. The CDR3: CASRVDTLYEQYF. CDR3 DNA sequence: TGTGCCAGCAGAGTGGACACCCTCTACGAGCAGTACTTC.

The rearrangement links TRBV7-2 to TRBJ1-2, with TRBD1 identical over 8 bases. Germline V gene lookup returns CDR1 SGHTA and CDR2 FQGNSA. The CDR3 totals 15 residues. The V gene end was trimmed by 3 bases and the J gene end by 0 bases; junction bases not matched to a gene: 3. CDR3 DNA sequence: TGTGCCAGCAGCTTGCGGACAGGGCCTAACTATGGCTACACCTTC. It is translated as CASSLRTGPNYGYTF.

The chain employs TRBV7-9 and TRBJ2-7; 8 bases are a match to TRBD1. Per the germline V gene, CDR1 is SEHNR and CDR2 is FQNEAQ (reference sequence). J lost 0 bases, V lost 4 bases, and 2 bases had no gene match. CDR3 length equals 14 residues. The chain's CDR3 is CASSWTGNSYEQYF. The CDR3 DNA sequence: TGTGCCAGCAGCTGGACAGGGAACTCCTACGAGCAGTACTTC.

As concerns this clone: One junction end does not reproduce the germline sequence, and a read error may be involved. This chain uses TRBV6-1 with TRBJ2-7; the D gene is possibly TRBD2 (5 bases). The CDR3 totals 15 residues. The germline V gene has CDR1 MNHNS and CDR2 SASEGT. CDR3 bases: TGTGCCAGCAGTGGCCCTTCGGGATCCTCATACGGGCAGTACTTC. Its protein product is CASSGPSGSSYGQYF.

Here the CDR3 reads CASSKPGGGYTF. CDR3 sequence (DNA): TGTGCCAGCAGTAAACCAGGGGGAGGCTACACCTTC. The chain has TRBV7-2 and TRBJ1-2; TRBD1 matches 7 bases. Germline values: CDR1 SGHTA, CDR2 FQGNSA. V lost 6 bases to trimming and J lost 8 bases; unmatched junction nucleotides: 6. This CDR3 comprises 12 residues.

The DNA of the CDR3 is TGTGCCACCAGCAGAGGCCCAGGGACAGGTGATAATGAAGCTTTCTTT. Translating gives CATSRGPGTGDNEAFF. The rearrangement uses TRBV15 and TRBJ1-1, with TRBD1 matching over 8 bases. This CDR3 region has 16 residues. CDR1 LNHNV and CDR2 YYDKDF come from the germline V gene (reference sequence). Germline trimming cut 1 base from V and 7 bases from J; bases unmatched to any gene: 11.

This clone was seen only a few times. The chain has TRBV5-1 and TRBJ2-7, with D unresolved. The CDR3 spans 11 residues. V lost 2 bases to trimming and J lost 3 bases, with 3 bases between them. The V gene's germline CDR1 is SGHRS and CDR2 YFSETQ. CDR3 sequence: CASSFNYEQYF. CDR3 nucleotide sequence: TGCGCCAGCAGCTTCAACTACGAGCAGTACTTC.

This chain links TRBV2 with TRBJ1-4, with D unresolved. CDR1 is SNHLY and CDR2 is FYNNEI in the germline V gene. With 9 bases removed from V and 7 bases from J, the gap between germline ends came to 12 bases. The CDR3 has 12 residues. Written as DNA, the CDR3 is TGTGCCAGTGGACTATGGGGTGAAAAACTGTTTTTT. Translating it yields CASGLWGEKLFF.

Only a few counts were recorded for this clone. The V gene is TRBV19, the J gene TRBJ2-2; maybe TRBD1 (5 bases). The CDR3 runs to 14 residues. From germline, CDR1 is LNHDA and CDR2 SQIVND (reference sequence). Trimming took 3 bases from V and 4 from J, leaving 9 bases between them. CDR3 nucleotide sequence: TGTGCCAGTAGTATTGACAGCGTCACCGGGGAGCTGTTTTTT. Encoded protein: CASSIDSVTGELFF.